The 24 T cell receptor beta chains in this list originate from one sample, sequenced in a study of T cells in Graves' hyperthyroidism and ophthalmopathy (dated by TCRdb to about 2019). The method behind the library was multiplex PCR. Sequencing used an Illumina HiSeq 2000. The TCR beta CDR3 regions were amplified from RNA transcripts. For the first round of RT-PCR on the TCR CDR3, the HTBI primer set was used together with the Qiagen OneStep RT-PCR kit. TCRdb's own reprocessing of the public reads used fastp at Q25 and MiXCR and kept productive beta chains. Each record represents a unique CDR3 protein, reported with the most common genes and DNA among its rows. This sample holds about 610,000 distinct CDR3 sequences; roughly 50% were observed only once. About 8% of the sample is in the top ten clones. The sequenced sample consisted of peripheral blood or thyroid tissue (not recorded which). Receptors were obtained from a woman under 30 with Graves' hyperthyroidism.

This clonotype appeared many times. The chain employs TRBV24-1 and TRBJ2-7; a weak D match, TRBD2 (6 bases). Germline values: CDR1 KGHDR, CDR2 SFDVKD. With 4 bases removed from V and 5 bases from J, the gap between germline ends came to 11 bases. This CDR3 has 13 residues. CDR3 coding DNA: TGTGCCACCAGTGACGGGAGTTTCAACGAGCAGTACTTC. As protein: CATSDGSFNEQYF.

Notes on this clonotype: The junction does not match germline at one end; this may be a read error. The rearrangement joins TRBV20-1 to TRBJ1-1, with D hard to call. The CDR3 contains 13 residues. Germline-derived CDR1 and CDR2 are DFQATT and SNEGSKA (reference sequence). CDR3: CSASLGGPTEAFF. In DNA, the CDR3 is TGCAGTGCTAGTTTAGGCGGTCCCACTGAAGCCTTCTTT.

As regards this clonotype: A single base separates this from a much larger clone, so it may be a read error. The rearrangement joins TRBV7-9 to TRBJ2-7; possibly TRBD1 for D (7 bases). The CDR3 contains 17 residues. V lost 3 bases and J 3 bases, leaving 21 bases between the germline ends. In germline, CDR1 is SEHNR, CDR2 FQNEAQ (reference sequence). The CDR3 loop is CASSFRGGTETLYEQYF. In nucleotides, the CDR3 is TGTGCCAGCAGCTTCAGAGGCGGGACAGAAACCCTCTACGAGCAGTACTTC. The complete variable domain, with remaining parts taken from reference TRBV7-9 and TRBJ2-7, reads DTGVSQNPRHKITKRGQNVTFRCDPISEHNRLYWYRQTLGQGPEFLTYFQNEAQLEKSRLLSDRFSAERPKGSFSTLEIQRTEQGDSAMYLCASSFRGGTETLYEQYFGPGTRLTVT.

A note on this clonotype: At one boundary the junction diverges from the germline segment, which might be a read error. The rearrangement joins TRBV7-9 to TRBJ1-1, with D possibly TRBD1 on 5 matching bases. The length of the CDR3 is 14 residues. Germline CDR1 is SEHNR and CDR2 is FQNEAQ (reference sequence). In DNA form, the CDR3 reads TGCGCCAGCAGCTTGGGACGGGTAGACAATGAAGCTTTCTTT. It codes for CASSLGRVDNEAFF.

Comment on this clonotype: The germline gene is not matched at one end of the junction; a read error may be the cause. The CDR3 here is CASGDAGTPINTEAFF. CDR3 bases: TGTGCCAGCGGTGATGCAGGGACACCCATCAACACTGAAGCTTTCTTT. The chain is built from TRBV6-1 and TRBJ1-1; a possible D gene is TRBD1 (6 bases). This CDR3 contains 16 residues. Germline V gene lookup returns CDR1 MNHNS and CDR2 SASEGT.

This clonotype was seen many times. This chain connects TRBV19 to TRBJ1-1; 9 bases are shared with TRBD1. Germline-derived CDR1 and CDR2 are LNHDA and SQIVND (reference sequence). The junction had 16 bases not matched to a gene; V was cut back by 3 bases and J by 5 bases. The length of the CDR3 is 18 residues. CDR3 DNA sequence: TGTGCCAGTAGTATTGGGTTTTGGGGACAGGGTGATCGGACTGAAGCTTTCTTT. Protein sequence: CASSIGFWGQGDRTEAFF.

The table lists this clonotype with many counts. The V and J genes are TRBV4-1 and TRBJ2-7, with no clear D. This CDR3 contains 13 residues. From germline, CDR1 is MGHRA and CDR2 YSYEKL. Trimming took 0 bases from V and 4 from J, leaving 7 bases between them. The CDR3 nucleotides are TGCGCCAGCAGCCAAGATCATGGTTACGAGCAGTACTTC. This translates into CASSQDHGYEQYF.

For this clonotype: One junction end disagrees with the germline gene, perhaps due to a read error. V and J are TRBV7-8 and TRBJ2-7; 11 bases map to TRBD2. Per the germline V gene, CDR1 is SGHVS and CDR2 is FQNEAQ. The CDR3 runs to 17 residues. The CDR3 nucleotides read TGCGCCAGCAGCCTCACATCACTAGCGGGAGTTTCCTACGAGCAGTACTTC. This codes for CASSLTSLAGVSYEQYF.

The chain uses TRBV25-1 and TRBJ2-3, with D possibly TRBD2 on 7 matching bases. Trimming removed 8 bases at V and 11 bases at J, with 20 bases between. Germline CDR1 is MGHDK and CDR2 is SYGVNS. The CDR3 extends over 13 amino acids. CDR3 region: CASGGAQGGVQYF. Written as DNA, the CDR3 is TGTGCCAGCGGCGGGGCACAGGGAGGGGTGCAGTATTTT. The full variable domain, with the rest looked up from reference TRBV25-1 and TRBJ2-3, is EADIYQTPRYLVIGTGKKITLECSQTMGHDKMYWYQQDPGMELHLIHYSYGVNSTEKGDLSSESTVSRIRTEHFPLTLESARPSHTSQYLCASGGAQGGVQYFGPGTRLTVL.

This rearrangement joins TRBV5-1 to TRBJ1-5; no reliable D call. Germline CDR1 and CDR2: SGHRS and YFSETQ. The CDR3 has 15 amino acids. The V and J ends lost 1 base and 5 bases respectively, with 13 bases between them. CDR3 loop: CASSLWAGGDQPQHF. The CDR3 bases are TGCGCCAGCAGCTTGTGGGCGGGAGGTGATCAGCCCCAGCATTTT.

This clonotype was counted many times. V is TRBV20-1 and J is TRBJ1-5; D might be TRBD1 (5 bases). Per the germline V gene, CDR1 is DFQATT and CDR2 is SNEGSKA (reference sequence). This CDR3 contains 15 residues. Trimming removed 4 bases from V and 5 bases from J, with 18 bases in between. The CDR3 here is CSAMQGGAFDQPQHF. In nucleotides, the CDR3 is TGCAGTGCTATGCAGGGAGGGGCTTTTGATCAGCCCCAGCATTTT.

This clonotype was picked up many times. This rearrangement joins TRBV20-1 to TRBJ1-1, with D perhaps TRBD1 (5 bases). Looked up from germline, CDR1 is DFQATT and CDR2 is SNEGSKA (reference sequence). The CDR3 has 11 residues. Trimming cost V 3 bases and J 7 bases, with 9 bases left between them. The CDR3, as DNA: TGCAGTGCTAGTGAGGGGAGTGAAGCTTTCTTT. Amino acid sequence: CSASEGSEAFF.

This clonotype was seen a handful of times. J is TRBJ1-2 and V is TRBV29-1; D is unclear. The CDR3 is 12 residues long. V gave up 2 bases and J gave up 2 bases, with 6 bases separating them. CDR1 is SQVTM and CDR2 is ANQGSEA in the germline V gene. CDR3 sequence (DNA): TGCAGCGTTGAAACAGAGAACTATGGCTACACCTTC. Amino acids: CSVETENYGYTF.

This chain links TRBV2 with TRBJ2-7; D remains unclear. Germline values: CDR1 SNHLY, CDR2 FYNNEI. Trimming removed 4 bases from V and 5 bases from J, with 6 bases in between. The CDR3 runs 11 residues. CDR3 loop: CASSAPDEQYF. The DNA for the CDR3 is TGTGCCAGCAGTGCCCCGGACGAGCAGTACTTC.

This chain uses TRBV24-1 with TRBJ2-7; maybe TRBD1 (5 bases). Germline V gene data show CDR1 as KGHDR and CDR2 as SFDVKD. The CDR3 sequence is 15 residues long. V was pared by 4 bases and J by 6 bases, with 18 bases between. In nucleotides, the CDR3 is TGTGCCACCAGTGAGGCTGGCGGCAGGGAAGCCGAGCAGTACTTC. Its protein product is CATSEAGGREAEQYF.

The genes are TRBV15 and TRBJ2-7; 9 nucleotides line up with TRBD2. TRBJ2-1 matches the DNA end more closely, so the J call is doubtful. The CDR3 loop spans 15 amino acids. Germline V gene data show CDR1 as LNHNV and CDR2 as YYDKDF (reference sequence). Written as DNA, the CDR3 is TGTGCCACCAGGGCTAGCGGGATCTCCTACAATGAGCAGTTCTTC. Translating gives CATRASGISYNEQFF.

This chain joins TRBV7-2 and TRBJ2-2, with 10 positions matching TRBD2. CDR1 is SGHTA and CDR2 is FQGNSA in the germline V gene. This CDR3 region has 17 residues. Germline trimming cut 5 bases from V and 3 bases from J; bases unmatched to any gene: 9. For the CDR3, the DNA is TGTGCCAGCAGCCCCGTGTTGCTAGCGGGGGACACCGGGGAGCTGTTTTTT. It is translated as CASSPVLLAGDTGELFF.

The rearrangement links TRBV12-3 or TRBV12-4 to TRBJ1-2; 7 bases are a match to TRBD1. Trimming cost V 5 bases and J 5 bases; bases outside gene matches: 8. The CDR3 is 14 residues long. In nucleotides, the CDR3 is TGTGCCAGCAGTGCCGGGACAGCGCAATATGGCTACACCTTC. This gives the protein CASSAGTAQYGYTF.

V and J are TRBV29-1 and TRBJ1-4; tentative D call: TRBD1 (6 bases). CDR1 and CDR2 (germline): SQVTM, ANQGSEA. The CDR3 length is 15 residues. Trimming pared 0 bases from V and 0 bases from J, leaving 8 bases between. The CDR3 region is CSVEDWTATNEKLFF. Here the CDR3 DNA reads TGCAGCGTTGAAGATTGGACAGCAACTAATGAAAAACTGTTTTTT.

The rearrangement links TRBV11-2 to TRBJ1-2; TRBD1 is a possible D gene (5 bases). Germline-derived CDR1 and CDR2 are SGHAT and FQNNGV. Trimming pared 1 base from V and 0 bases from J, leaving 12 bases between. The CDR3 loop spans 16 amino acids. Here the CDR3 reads CASSLAGPETNYGYTF. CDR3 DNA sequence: TGTGCCAGCAGCTTAGCAGGGCCCGAGACTAACTATGGCTACACCTTC.

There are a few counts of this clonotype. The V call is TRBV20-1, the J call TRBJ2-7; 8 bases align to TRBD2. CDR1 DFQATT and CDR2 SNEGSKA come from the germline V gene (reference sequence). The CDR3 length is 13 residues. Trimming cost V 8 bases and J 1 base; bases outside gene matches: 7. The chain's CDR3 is CSTRGGGSYEQYF. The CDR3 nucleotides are TGCAGTACACGGGGGGGGGGGTCCTACGAGCAGTACTTC.

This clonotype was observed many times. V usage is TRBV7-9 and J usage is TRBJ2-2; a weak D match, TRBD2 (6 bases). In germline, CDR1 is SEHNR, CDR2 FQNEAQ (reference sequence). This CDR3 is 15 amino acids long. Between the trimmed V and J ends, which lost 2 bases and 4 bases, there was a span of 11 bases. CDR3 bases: TGTGCCAGCAGCTTAACGAGGGAGGTCACCGGGGAGCTGTTTTTT. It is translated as CASSLTREVTGELFF. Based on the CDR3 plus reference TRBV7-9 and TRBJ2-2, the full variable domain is DTGVSQNPRHKITKRGQNVTFRCDPISEHNRLYWYRQTLGQGPEFLTYFQNEAQLEKSRLLSDRFSAERPKGSFSTLEIQRTEQGDSAMYLCASSLTREVTGELFFGEGSRLTVL.

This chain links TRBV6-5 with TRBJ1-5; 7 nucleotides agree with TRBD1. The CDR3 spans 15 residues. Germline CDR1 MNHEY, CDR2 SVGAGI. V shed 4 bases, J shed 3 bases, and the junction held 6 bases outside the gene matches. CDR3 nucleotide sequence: TGTGCCAGCAGTTTTGGACAGGCGGACAATCAGCCCCAGCATTTT. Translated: CASSFGQADNQPQHF.

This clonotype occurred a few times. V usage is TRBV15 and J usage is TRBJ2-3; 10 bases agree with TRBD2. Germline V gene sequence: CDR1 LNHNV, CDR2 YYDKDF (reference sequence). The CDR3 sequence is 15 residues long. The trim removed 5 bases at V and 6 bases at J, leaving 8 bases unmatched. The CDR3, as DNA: TGTGCCACCAGCGCCCGGACTAGCGGAGGCGATACGCAGTATTTT. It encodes CATSARTSGGDTQYF.